These 30 T cell receptor beta chains originate from one sample sequenced in a study of T cell responses to AZD1222 COVID-19 vaccine. TCRdb's table, derived via immunoSEQ multiplex PCR, lists solely in-frame clones and lacks some. Of about 140,000 clones listed, less than 95% are singletons. The specimen comprised peripheral blood, sampled on day 0 of AZD1222 vaccination. The receptors here all came from an adult in good health.

Worth noting for this clone: Relative to the germline gene, one junction end is altered; a read error may explain this. V usage is TRBV18 and J usage is TRBJ1-1, with D perhaps matching TRBD1 (5 bases). Germline CDR1 is KGHSH and CDR2 is LQKENI. The CDR3 sequence is 12 residues long. Written as DNA, the CDR3 is TGTGCCAGCTCGCCACAGGACACTGAAGCTTTCTTT. Encoded protein: CASSPQDTEAFF.

This chain connects TRBV9 to TRBJ2-6; D is unclear. Germline CDR1 SGDLS, CDR2 YYNGEE. The CDR3 extends over 15 amino acids. V dropped 0 bases and J dropped 0 bases, with 4 bases sitting between them. The CDR3 bases are TGTGCCAGCAGCGTAGGAAACTCTGGGGCCAACGTCCTGACTTTC. Amino acids: CASSVGNSGANVLTF.

V gene TRBV19 combines with J gene TRBJ1-1; D is possibly TRBD1 (5 bases). The CDR3 sequence is 13 residues long. The germline V gene encodes CDR1 LNHDA and CDR2 SQIVND (reference sequence). V gave up 2 bases and J gave up 5 bases, with 9 bases separating them. CDR3 nucleotides: TGTGCCAGTAGTATAATCGGGGGTACTGAAGCTTTCTTT. It translates to CASSIIGGTEAFF.

In its sample, this clone was seen a few times. The chain recombines TRBV9 with TRBJ1-4; D remains unclear. The CDR3 has 15 amino acids. The V end was cut by 1 base, the J end by 0 bases, with 7 bases between. From germline, CDR1 is SGDLS and CDR2 YYNGEE. DNA for the CDR3: TGTGCCAGCAGCGTATTGGGCGCAACTAATGAAAAACTGTTTTTT. Its translation is CASSVLGATNEKLFF. The variable domain in full, completed from reference TRBV9 and TRBJ1-4, reads DSGVTQTPKHLITATGQRVTLRCSPRSGDLSVYWYQQSLDQGLQFLIQYYNGEERAKGNILERFSAQQFPDLHSELNLSSLELGDSALYFCASSVLGATNEKLFFGSGTQLSVL.

This CDR3 is CAGTQAEEQYF. In DNA form, the CDR3 reads TGTGCCGGAACGCAGGCGGAGGAGCAGTACTTC. This chain joins TRBV30 and TRBJ2-7; D is ambiguous. The CDR3 spans 11 residues. The V end was cut by 8 bases, the J end by 7 bases, with 15 bases between. CDR1 is GTSNPN, CDR2 SVGIG, per germline (reference sequence). The full variable domain, in which reference TRBV30 and TRBJ2-7 provide the parts outside the CDR3, is SQTIHQWPATLVQPVGSPLSLECTVEGTSNPNLYWYRQAAGRGLQLLFYSVGIGQISSEVPQNLSASRPQDRQFILSSKKLLLSDSGFYLCAGTQAEEQYFGPGTRLTVT.

The V gene is TRBV2, the J gene TRBJ2-6; D is unclear. V lost 7 bases and J 0 bases, leaving 7 bases between the germline ends. Germline lookup yields CDR1 SNHLY and CDR2 FYNNEI. The CDR3 runs 14 residues. The CDR3 coding sequence is TGTGCCAGCACCCGCTACTCTGGGGCCAACGTCCTGACTTTC. This gives the protein CASTRYSGANVLTF. Filled out from reference TRBV2 and TRBJ2-6, the complete variable domain reads EPEVTQTPSHQVTQMGQEVILRCVPISNHLYFYWYRQILGQKVEFLVSFYNNEISEKSEIFDDQFSVERPDGSNFTLKIRSTKLEDSAMYFCASTRYSGANVLTFGAGSRLTVL.

A note on this clone: Other DNA sequences from this sample encode an identical CDR3 as well. The chain carries TRBV15 and TRBJ1-2, with 9 bases matching TRBD1. Germline V gene lookup returns CDR1 LNHNV and CDR2 YYDKDF (reference sequence). This CDR3 contains 14 residues. The V segment lost 3 bases and the J segment 4 bases; nucleotides outside the gene matches: 3. CDR3 in DNA: TGTGCCACCAGCAGGGACAGGGGAGGCTATGGCTACACCTTC. Encoded protein: CATSRDRGGYGYTF.

This chain links TRBV7-2 with TRBJ1-1; perhaps TRBD1 as D (5 bases). Germline values: CDR1 SGHTA, CDR2 FQGNSA. V gave up 4 bases and J gave up 2 bases, with 8 bases separating them. This CDR3 has 13 amino acids. DNA of the CDR3: TGTGCCAGCAGCTGGGACCTTAACACTGAAGCTTTCTTT. It encodes CASSWDLNTEAFF.

This clone was recorded once. The chain uses TRBV27 and TRBJ2-3, with TRBD2 matching 9 bases. J lost 1 base, V lost 6 bases, and 5 bases had no gene match. The CDR3 has 15 amino acids. Germline V CDR1 and CDR2: MNHEY, SMNVEV (reference sequence). The CDR3 region is CASSFRTSGTDTQYF. Here the CDR3 DNA reads TGTGCCAGCAGCTTTAGGACTAGCGGCACAGATACGCAGTATTTT.

This sequence joins TRBV24-1 and TRBJ2-1; 11 bases are a match to TRBD2. Germline loops: CDR1 KGHDR, CDR2 SFDVKD. V was clipped by 4 bases and J by 11 bases; unmatched bases: 6. There are 14 residues in the CDR3. In nucleotides, the CDR3 is TGTGCCACCAGTGACCTTGGGACTAGCGGAAAGCAGTTCTTC. This translates into CATSDLGTSGKQFF.

This chain uses TRBV23-1 with TRBJ1-3; TRBD1 matches at 7 bases. TRBV23-1 is identified as an open reading frame with a role that is uncertain. V dropped 4 bases and J dropped 7; count of bases not matched to a gene: 16. This CDR3 has 17 amino acids. The CDR3 DNA reads TGCGCCAGCAGTCCCAGCCCTCGCTCGGGACAGCCGAACACCATATATTTT. It is translated as CASSPSPRSGQPNTIYF.

This chain links TRBV5-1 with TRBJ2-2, with D perhaps being TRBD1 or TRBD2 (5 bases each). Germline CDR1 and CDR2: SGHRS and YFSETQ. With 3 bases removed from V and 4 bases from J, the gap between germline ends came to 16 bases. The CDR3 contains 16 residues. The CDR3 DNA sequence: TGCGCCAGCAGCTCCGGGACCCTCCCCGGCACCGGGGAGCTGTTTTTT. It is translated as CASSSGTLPGTGELFF.

Here the CDR3 DNA reads TGTGCCAGCAGCTTAGTTACAGGGAACACTGAAGCTTTCTTT. Translated: CASSLVTGNTEAFF. The chain combines TRBV7-6 with TRBJ1-1; maybe TRBD1 (5 bases). The CDR3 sequence is 14 residues long. The germline V and J ends were trimmed by 1 base and 1 base, with 7 bases remaining between them. CDR1 is SGHVS and CDR2 is FNYEAQ in the germline V gene.

The V gene is TRBV10-1, the J gene TRBJ1-2, with 10 bases lining up with TRBD1. The V gene's germline CDR1 is WNHNN and CDR2 SYGVQD (reference sequence). CDR3 size: 15 residues. Trimming cost V 0 bases and J 7 bases; bases outside gene matches: 5. The CDR3 DNA sequence: TGCGCCAGCAGTGAGTCAAGGACAGGGGGATCTGGCTACACCTTC. Translation: CASSESRTGGSGYTF.

CDR3 amino acids: CASSIEARRSYGYTF. The CDR3 DNA reads TGTGCCAGTAGTATAGAGGCCAGAAGATCGTATGGCTACACCTTC. The chain has TRBV19 and TRBJ1-2; D is undetermined. CDR1 is LNHDA and CDR2 is SQIVND in the germline V gene (reference sequence). V lost 0 bases and J lost 5, with 13 bases in between. This CDR3 region has 15 residues.

The J gene is TRBJ1-1, the V gene TRBV27; 8 bases align to TRBD1. The junction had 8 bases not matched to a gene; V was cut back by 5 bases and J by 6 bases. Germline assignment: CDR1 MNHEY and CDR2 SMNVEV (reference sequence). The CDR3 is 14 residues long. CDR3 amino acids: CASSHSGTGSEAFF. The CDR3 bases are TGTGCCAGCAGTCATTCCGGGACAGGCTCTGAAGCTTTCTTT.

This chain links TRBV6-5 with TRBJ1-2; perhaps TRBD1 as D (5 bases). CDR1 and CDR2 from the germline V gene are MNHEY and SVGAGI. The V end was cut by 5 bases, the J end by 5 bases, with 15 bases between. The CDR3 totals 14 residues. The CDR3: CASSPRQTYYGYTF. The DNA for the CDR3 is TGTGCCAGCAGTCCCAGACAGACATATTATGGCTACACCTTC.

The CDR3 sequence: CASRSGVVTDTQYF. In DNA, the CDR3 is TGCGCCAGCAGGAGTGGGGTTGTCACAGATACGCAGTATTTT. The rearrangement links TRBV5-1 to TRBJ2-3; D unclear. Per germline, CDR1 SGHRS and CDR2 YFSETQ. The CDR3 contains 14 residues. Trimming removed 5 bases at V and 2 bases at J, with 12 bases between.

This clone was detected once. V usage is TRBV20-1 and J usage is TRBJ2-7; 7 nucleotides line up with TRBD2. Germline V gives CDR1 DFQATT, CDR2 SNEGSKA (reference sequence). V lost 6 bases, J lost 4 bases, and 3 bases stayed unmatched. The CDR3 has 11 amino acids. CDR3 in DNA: TGCAGTGCAGGACTAGTTTACGAGCAGTACTTC. Amino acids: CSAGLVYEQYF.

The gene calls are TRBV2 and TRBJ2-2; D is undetermined. The germline gives CDR1 SNHLY, CDR2 FYNNEI. This CDR3 comprises 12 residues. V lost 4 bases and J 5 bases, leaving 5 bases between the germline ends. CDR3 nucleotides: TGTGCCAGCAGTGGAGAGACCGGGGAGCTGTTTTTT. Protein product: CASSGETGELFF.

The chain employs TRBV28 and TRBJ1-2; tentative D call: TRBD1 (5 bases). V dropped 2 bases and J dropped 7 bases, with 20 bases sitting between them. There are 16 residues in the CDR3. Germline loops: CDR1 MDHEN, CDR2 SYDVKM. DNA of the CDR3: TGTGCCAGCAGTTTAGCTAGAGCAGGGTCGGTTGGTGGCTACACCTTC. It yields the protein CASSLARAGSVGGYTF.

The chain has TRBV7-2 and TRBJ2-7; 11 nucleotides line up with TRBD2. V shed 3 bases, J shed 0 bases, and the junction held 4 bases outside the gene matches. Germline assignment: CDR1 SGHTA and CDR2 FQGNSA. The CDR3 has 16 amino acids. The CDR3 DNA reads TGTGCCAGCAGCTTCTTAGCGGGAGGGCTCTCCTACGAGCAGTACTTC. Translated, it gives CASSFLAGGLSYEQYF. Looking up the rest from reference TRBV7-2 and TRBJ2-7 gives the full variable domain: GAGVSQSPSNKVTEKGKDVELRCDPISGHTALYWYRQSLGQGLEFLIYFQGNSAPDKSGLPSDRFSAERTGGSVSTLTIQRTQQEDSAVYLCASSFLAGGLSYEQYFGPGTRLTVT.

This clone was counted once. The V and J genes are TRBV28 and TRBJ2-2, with 7 bases that match TRBD1. The CDR3 length is 16 residues. With 6 bases clipped from V and 4 bases from J, the junction kept 11 bases outside the gene matches. Looked up from germline, CDR1 is MDHEN and CDR2 is SYDVKM. This CDR3 is CASSRTGTVVTGELFF. The CDR3 DNA sequence: TGTGCCAGCAGCCGAACCGGGACAGTTGTCACCGGGGAGCTGTTTTTT.

This chain joins TRBV12-3 or TRBV12-4 and TRBJ2-2; unclear D gene. The CDR3 is made up of 12 amino acids. Trimming took off 5 bases at V and 5 bases at J, with 6 bases between the two ends. The CDR3 loop is CASSLTTGELFF. CDR3 nucleotides: TGTGCCAGCAGTCTTACGACCGGGGAGCTGTTTTTT.

In this sample, this clone turned up a few times. J is TRBJ2-5 and V is TRBV11-3, with 9 positions matching TRBD2. CDR1 is SGHNT and CDR2 is YENEEA in the germline V gene. The CDR3 sequence is 12 residues long. V dropped 9 bases and J dropped 6; count of bases not matched to a gene: 5. The CDR3 loop reads CASSGSGKTQYF. For the CDR3, the DNA is TGTGCCAGTAGCGGGAGTGGAAAGACCCAGTACTTC.

This clone was counted a single time. This chain connects TRBV4-2 to TRBJ1-1, with D tentatively TRBD1 (6 bases). The CDR3 has 14 residues. Germline CDR1 reads LGHNA; CDR2 reads YNFKEQ. Trimming took 3 bases from V and 4 from J, leaving 12 bases between them. The CDR3 nucleotides are TGTGCCAGCAGCCAGGGCTCAGGGGCCACTGAAGCTTTCTTT. Its translation: CASSQGSGATEAFF.

This clone was recorded only once. The chain carries TRBV3-1 (or the pseudogene TRBV3-2) and TRBJ2-3; either TRBD1 or TRBD2 may supply D (5 bases each). Trimming took off 4 bases at V and 0 bases at J, with 8 bases between the two ends. The germline V gene encodes CDR1 LGHDT and CDR2 YNNKEL (reference sequence). The CDR3 covers 14 residues. Written as DNA, the CDR3 is TGTGCCAGCAGCCCCCGGGACAGCACAGATACGCAGTATTTT. It yields the protein CASSPRDSTDTQYF.

The chain is built from TRBV28 and TRBJ1-2, with D possibly TRBD1 on 5 matching bases. The CDR3 runs to 15 residues. Trimming took off 6 bases at V and 1 base at J, with 15 bases between the two ends. Germline V gene data show CDR1 as MDHEN and CDR2 as SYDVKM. DNA for the CDR3: TGTGCCAGCAGATTGAGCCCAGGGCGTAACTATGGCTACACCTTC. Its translation is CASRLSPGRNYGYTF.

The chain couples TRBV28 to TRBJ1-1; D is unresolved. CDR1 and CDR2 (germline): MDHEN, SYDVKM. Trimming took 6 bases from V and 7 from J, leaving 15 bases between them. The CDR3 length is 13 residues. CDR3 loop: CASRSFEGSEAFF. The CDR3 nucleotides are TGTGCCAGCAGATCTTTTGAGGGAAGTGAAGCTTTCTTT.

The V and J genes are TRBV4-1 and TRBJ2-7, with 11 positions matching TRBD1. The trim removed 3 bases at V and 2 bases at J, leaving 9 bases unmatched. The CDR3 is 17 residues long. The germline gives CDR1 MGHRA, CDR2 YSYEKL. The CDR3 DNA reads TGCGCCAGCAGCCACCTTCCCTCGGGACAGGGGGCCTACGAGCAGTACTTC. This encodes CASSHLPSGQGAYEQYF.